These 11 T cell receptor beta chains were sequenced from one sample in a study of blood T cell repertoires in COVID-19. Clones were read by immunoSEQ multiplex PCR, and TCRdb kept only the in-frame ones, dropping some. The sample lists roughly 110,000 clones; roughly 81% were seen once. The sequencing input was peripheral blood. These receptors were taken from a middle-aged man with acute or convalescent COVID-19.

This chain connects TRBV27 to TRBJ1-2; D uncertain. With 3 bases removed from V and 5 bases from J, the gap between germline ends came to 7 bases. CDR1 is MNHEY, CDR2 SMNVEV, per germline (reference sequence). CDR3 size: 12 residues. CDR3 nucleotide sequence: TGTGCCAGCAGTTTCCGGGGATATGGCTACACCTTC. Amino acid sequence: CASSFRGYGYTF.

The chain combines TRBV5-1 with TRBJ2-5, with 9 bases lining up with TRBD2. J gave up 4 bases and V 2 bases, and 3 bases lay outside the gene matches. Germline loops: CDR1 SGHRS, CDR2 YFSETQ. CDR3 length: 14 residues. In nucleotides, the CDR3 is TGCGCCAGCAGCTTACGGCGGGGGGGAGAGACCCAGTACTTC. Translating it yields CASSLRRGGETQYF.

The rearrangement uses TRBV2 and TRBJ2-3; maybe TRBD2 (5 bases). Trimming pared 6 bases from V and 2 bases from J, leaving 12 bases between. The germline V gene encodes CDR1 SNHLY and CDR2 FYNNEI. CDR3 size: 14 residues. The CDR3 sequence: CASSRPGITDTQYF. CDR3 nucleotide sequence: TGTGCCAGCAGCCGCCCGGGGATCACAGATACGCAGTATTTT.

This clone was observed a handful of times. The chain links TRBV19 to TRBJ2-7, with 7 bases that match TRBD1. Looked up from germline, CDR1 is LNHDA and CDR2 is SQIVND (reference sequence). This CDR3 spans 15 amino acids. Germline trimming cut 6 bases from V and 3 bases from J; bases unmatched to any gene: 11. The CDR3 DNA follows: TGTGCCAGTAGCCTAGGGACAGATATCCTCTACGAGCAGTACTTC. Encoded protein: CASSLGTDILYEQYF.

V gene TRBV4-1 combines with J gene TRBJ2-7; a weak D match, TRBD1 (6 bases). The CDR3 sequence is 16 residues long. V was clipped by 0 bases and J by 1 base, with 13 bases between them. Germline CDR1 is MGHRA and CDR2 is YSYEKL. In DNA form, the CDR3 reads TGCGCCAGCAGCCAAGATGTGGGGGCTCAATCCTACGAGCAGTACTTC. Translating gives CASSQDVGAQSYEQYF.

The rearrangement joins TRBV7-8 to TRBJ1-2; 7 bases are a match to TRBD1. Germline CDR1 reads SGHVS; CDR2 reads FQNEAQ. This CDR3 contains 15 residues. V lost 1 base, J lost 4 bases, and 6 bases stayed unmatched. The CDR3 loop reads CASSLDRDSSYGYTF. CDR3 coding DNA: TGTGCCAGCAGCTTAGACCGGGACAGTTCCTATGGCTACACCTTC. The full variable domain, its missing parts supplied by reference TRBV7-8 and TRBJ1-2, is GAGVSQSPRYKVAKRGQDVALRCDPISGHVSLFWYQQALGQGPEFLTYFQNEAQLDKSGLPSDRFFAERPEGSVSTLKIQRTQQEDSAVYLCASSLDRDSSYGYTFGSGTRLTVV.

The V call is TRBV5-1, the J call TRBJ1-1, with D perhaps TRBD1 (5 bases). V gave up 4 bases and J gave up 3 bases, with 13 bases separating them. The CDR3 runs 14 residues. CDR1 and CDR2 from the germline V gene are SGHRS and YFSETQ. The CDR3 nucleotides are TGCGCCAGCAGCCCATATGACAGCTACACTGAAGCTTTCTTT. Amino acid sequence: CASSPYDSYTEAFF.

CDR3: CASSYGQFSGNTIYF. Here the CDR3 DNA reads TGTGCCAGCAGTTACGGACAGTTCTCTGGAAACACCATATATTTT. The chain couples TRBV6-5 to TRBJ1-3, with D possibly being TRBD1 (6 bases). V lost 2 bases and J lost 0, with 8 bases in between. This CDR3 has 15 amino acids. The germline V gene encodes CDR1 MNHEY and CDR2 SVGAGI.

This CDR3 reads CATGREGYEQYF. CDR3 sequence (DNA): TGTGCCACAGGGAGGGAGGGCTACGAGCAGTACTTC. This chain uses TRBV24-1 with TRBJ2-7, with TRBD2 matching 7 bases. This CDR3 has 12 amino acids. V lost 10 bases, J lost 3 bases, and 5 bases stayed unmatched. Germline V gene data show CDR1 as KGHDR and CDR2 as SFDVKD.

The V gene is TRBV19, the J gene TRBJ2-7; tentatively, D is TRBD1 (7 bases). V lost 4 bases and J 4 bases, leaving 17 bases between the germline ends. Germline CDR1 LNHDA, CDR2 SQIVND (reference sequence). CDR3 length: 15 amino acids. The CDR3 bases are TGTGCCAGTAGTACCGGGGGACAGTACGGATACGAGCAGTACTTC. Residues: CASSTGGQYGYEQYF.

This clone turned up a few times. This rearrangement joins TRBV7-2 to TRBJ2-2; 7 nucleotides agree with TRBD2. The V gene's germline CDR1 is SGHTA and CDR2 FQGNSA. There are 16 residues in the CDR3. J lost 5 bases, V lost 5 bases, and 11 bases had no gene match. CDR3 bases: TGTGCCAGCAGCCCGGGGGGAGCTAGCGGTACCGGGGAGCTGTTTTTT. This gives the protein CASSPGGASGTGELFF.